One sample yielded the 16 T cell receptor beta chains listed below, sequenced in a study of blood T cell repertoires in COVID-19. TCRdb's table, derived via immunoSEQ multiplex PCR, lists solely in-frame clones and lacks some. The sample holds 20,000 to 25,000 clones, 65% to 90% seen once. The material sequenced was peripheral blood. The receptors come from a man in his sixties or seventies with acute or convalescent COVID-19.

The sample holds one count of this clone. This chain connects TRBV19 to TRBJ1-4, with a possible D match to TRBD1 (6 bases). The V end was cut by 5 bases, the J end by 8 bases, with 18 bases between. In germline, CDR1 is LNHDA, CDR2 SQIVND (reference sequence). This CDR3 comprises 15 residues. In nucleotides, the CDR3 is TGTGCCAGTAGTCCTGGGACACTGTTGGGGGAAAAACTGTTTTTT. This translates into CASSPGTLLGEKLFF. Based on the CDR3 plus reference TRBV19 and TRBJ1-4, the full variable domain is DGGITQSPKYLFRKEGQNVTLSCEQNLNHDAMYWYRQDPGQGLRLIYYSQIVNDFQKGDIAEGYSVSREKKESFPLTVTSAQKNPTAFYLCASSPGTLLGEKLFFGSGTQLSVL.

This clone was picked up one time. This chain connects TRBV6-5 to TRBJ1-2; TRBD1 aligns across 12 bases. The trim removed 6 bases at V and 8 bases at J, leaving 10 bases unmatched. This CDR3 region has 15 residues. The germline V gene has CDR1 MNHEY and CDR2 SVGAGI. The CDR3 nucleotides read TGTGCCAGCAGCGACCCGGGACAGGGGGCTGAGGGCTACACCTTC. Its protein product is CASSDPGQGAEGYTF.

The DNA for the CDR3 is TGTGCCAGTACCCCCGTGGGACAGCGTGAAGCTTTCTTT. Translating it yields CASTPVGQREAFF. The chain has TRBV19 and TRBJ1-1; 7 positions agree with TRBD1. Trimming cost V 7 bases and J 7 bases; bases outside gene matches: 9. This CDR3 region has 13 residues. Germline V gene lookup returns CDR1 LNHDA and CDR2 SQIVND (reference sequence).

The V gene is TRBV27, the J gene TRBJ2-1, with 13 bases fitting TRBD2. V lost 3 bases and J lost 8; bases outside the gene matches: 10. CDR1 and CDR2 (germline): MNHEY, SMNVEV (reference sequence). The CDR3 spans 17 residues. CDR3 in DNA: TGTGCCAGCAGTTTTATGCGCGGACTAGCGGGAGTACATGAGCAGTTCTTC. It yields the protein CASSFMRGLAGVHEQFF.

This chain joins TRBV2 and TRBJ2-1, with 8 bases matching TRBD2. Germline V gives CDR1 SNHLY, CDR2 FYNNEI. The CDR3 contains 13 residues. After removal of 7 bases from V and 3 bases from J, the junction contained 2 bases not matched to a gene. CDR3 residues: CASTLAGYNEQFF. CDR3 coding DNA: TGTGCCAGCACGCTAGCGGGCTACAATGAGCAGTTCTTC.

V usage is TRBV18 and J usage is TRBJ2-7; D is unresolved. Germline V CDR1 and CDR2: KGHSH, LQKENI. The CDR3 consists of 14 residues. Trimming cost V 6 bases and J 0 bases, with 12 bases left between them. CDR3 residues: CASSTMVSSYEQYF. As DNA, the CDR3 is TGTGCCAGCTCTACTATGGTAAGCTCCTACGAGCAGTACTTC.

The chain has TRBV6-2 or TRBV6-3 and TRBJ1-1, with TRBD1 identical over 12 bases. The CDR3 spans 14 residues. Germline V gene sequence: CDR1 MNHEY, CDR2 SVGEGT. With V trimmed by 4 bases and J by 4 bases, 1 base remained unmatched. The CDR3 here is CASSWDRGLTEAFF. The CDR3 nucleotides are TGTGCCAGCAGTTGGGACAGGGGGCTCACTGAAGCTTTCTTT.

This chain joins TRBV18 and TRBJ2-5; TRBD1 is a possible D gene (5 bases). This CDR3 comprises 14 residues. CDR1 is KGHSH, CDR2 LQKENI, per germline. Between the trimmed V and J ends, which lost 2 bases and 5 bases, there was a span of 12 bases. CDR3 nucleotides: TGTGCCAGCTCACCAAATTGGCAGGGCGAGACCCAGTACTTC. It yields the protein CASSPNWQGETQYF. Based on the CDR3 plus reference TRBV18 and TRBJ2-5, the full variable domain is NAGVMQNPRHLVRRRGQEARLRCSPMKGHSHVYWYRQLPEEGLKFMVYLQKENIIDESGMPKERFSAEFPKEGPSILRIQQVVRGDSAAYFCASSPNWQGETQYFGPGTRLLVL.

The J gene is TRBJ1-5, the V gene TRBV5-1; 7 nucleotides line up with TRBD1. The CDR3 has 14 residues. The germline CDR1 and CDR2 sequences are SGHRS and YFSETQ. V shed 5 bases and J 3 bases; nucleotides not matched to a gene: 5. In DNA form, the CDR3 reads TGCGCCAGCAGTCCGGGACAGAACAATCAGCCCCAGCATTTT. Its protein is CASSPGQNNQPQHF.

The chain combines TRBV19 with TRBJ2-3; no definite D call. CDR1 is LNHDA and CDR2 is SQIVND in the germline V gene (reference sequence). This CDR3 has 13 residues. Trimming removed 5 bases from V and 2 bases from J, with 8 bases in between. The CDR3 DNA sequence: TGTGCCAGTAGTCAGGAAGTCACAGATACGCAGTATTTT. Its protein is CASSQEVTDTQYF. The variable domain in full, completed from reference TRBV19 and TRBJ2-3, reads DGGITQSPKYLFRKEGQNVTLSCEQNLNHDAMYWYRQDPGQGLRLIYYSQIVNDFQKGDIAEGYSVSREKKESFPLTVTSAQKNPTAFYLCASSQEVTDTQYFGPGTRLTVL.

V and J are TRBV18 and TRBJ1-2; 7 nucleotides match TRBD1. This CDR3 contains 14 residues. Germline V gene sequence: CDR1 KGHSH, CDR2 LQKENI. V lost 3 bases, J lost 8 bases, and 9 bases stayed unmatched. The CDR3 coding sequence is TGTGCCAGCTCACCCTACCGGGACAGAGGGGGCTACACCTTC. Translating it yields CASSPYRDRGGYTF.

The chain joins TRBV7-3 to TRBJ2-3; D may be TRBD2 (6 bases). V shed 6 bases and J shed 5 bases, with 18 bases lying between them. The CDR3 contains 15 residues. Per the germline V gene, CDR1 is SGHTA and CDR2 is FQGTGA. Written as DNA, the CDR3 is TGTGCCAGCAGTACCCAAAGCGGGCCGCAAGATACGCAGTATTTT. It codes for CASSTQSGPQDTQYF.

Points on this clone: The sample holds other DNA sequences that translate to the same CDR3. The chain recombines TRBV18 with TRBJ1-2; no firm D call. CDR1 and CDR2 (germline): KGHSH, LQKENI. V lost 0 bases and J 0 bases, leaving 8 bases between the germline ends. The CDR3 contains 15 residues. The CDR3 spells CASSPPSEANYGYTF. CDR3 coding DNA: TGTGCCAGCTCACCACCGAGTGAAGCTAACTATGGCTACACCTTC.

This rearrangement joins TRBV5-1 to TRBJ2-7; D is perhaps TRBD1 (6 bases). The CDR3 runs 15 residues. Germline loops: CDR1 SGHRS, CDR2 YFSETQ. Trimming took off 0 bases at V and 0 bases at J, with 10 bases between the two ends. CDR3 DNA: TGCGCCAGCAGCTTGGGGCAGGGGTTCTCCTACGAGCAGTACTTC. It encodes CASSLGQGFSYEQYF.

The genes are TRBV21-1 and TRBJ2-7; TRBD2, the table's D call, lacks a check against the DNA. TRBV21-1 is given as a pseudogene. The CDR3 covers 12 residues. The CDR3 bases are TGTGCCAGCCCCAGCGGTCCCTACGAGCAGTACTTC. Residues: CASPSGPYEQYF.

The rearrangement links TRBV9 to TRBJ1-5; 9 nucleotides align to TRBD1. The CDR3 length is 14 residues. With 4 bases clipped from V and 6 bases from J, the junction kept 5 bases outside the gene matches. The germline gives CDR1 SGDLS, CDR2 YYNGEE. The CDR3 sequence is CASSPRQGGQPQHF. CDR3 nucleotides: TGTGCCAGCAGCCCGCGACAGGGGGGTCAGCCCCAGCATTTT.